Described below is a single TCR beta chain sequence and its context. Assay: immunoSEQ multiplex PCR; the TCRdb copy retains only in-frame clones and omits some. The repertoire holds hundreds of thousands of clones, with about 89% as singletons. Germline V gene data show CDR1 as SGHRS and CDR2 as YFSETQ. CDR3 length: 15 residues. V was pared by 4 bases and J by 5 bases, with 16 bases between. The data are from a study of blood T cell repertoires in COVID-19. This rearrangement joins TRBV5-1 to TRBJ2-1; possible D gene TRBD2, 6 bases. The specimen was peripheral blood. This receptor was taken from a woman aged 60-75 years with COVID-19, enrolled during active disease. CDR3 in amino acids: CASSSGLLQNNEQFF. CDR3 bases: TGCGCCAGCAGCAGCGGGCTCCTTCAGAACAATGAGCAGTTCTTC.